Below, 5 T cell receptor beta chains from the same sample are listed, as sequenced in a study of shared clonotypes between healthy human individuals. Terminally differentiated effector memory CD45RA+ cells were left out of the naive CD8 fraction, which was CD45RO-negative and positively selected for CCR7. Sequencing used immunoSEQ multiplex PCR; TCRdb keeps in-frame clones, though not all of them. The table records about 580,000 clones, roughly 98% of them present only once. Specimen: naive CD8+ T cells sorted from blood. These receptors all stem from a man younger than 40 in good health.

The genes are TRBV2 and TRBJ2-1, with 9 bases fitting TRBD2. The CDR3 is 12 residues long. Germline trimming cut 8 bases from V and 7 bases from J; bases unmatched to any gene: 3. Germline values: CDR1 SNHLY, CDR2 FYNNEI. CDR3 in amino acids: CASAGGLNEQFF. CDR3 coding DNA: TGTGCCAGCGCGGGAGGGCTTAATGAGCAGTTCTTC. Combining the CDR3 with reference TRBV2 and TRBJ2-1 gives the whole variable domain EPEVTQTPSHQVTQMGQEVILRCVPISNHLYFYWYRQILGQKVEFLVSFYNNEISEKSEIFDDQFSVERPDGSNFTLKIRSTKLEDSAMYFCASAGGLNEQFFGPGTRLTVL.

This clone has just one count. The chain's CDR3 is CAWSVPDRGYEQYF. The CDR3 DNA follows: TGTGCCTGGAGTGTACCAGACAGGGGCTACGAGCAGTACTTC. The chain joins TRBV30 to TRBJ2-7, with 8 bases identical to TRBD1. V gave up 0 bases and J gave up 3 bases; unmatched junction bases: 4. CDR3 length: 14 residues. Germline CDR1 reads GTSNPN; CDR2 reads SVGIG (reference sequence).

CDR3 DNA: TGTGCCAGCAGCCCCGGCAGGACAGCTAATGAAAAACTGTTTTTT. It specifies CASSPGRTANEKLFF. The J gene is TRBJ1-4, the V gene TRBV7-9, with D possibly being TRBD1 (6 bases). The CDR3 extends over 15 amino acids. Between the trimmed V and J ends, which lost 5 bases and 3 bases, there was a span of 13 bases. Germline-derived CDR1 and CDR2 are SEHNR and FQNEAQ (reference sequence).

The chain is built from TRBV7-2 and TRBJ1-2; 8 bases map to TRBD1. Trimming cost V 3 bases and J 7 bases; bases outside gene matches: 13. This CDR3 contains 16 residues. Germline CDR1 SGHTA, CDR2 FQGNSA. CDR3 sequence: CASSFRTGPPLRGYTF. The CDR3, as DNA: TGTGCCAGCAGCTTCCGGACAGGGCCCCCTCTGCGTGGCTACACCTTC.

V and J are TRBV29-1 and TRBJ1-5; 7 nucleotides align to TRBD1. The CDR3 length is 14 residues. Germline lookup yields CDR1 SQVTM and CDR2 ANQGSEA. V lost 5 bases to trimming and J lost 0 bases; unmatched junction nucleotides: 4. CDR3 protein: CSVTDRDSNQPQHF. CDR3 coding DNA: TGCAGCGTTACCGACAGGGATAGCAATCAGCCCCAGCATTTT.